The rows below give T cell receptor beta chains drawn from one sample of a study of cytomegalovirus exposure and HLA in healthy donors. Clones were read by immunoSEQ multiplex PCR, and TCRdb kept only the in-frame ones, dropping some. The table lists roughly 86,000 clones, roughly three fifths of them singletons. Input material: PBMCs. These receptors were taken from a man aged 25-45 years in good health and CMV-seronegative. Both conserved end residues are part of each CDR3. The D gene is left open where the match is weak. Where a row states a size, it is once, few, many or the class of an expanded clone; other rows omit it.

J gene: TRBJ2-3; D gene: .; V gene: TRBV11-2; clone size: .; CDR3 DNA: TGTGCCAGCAGCTTTCCCTCGCACGGGGATACGCAGTATTTT; CDR3 protein: CASSFPSHGDTQYF
J gene: TRBJ1-2; D gene: TRBD1; V gene: TRBV5-4; clone size: few; CDR3 DNA: TGTGCCAGCAGCCGAACGGGACAGGGGAGAGGCTACACCTTC; CDR3 protein: CASSRTGQGRGYTF
J gene: TRBJ2-6; D gene: TRBD1; V gene: TRBV19; clone size: .; CDR3 DNA: TGTGCCAGTAGTGTCGACAGGGGGCTCTCGGGGGCCAACGTCCTGACTTTC; CDR3 protein: CASSVDRGLSGANVLTF
J gene: TRBJ1-1; D gene: TRBD1; V gene: TRBV6-9; clone size: .; CDR3 DNA: TGTGCCAGCAGTTATTCCAAACAGGGGAATGGGAGCACTGAAGCTTTCTTT; CDR3 protein: CASSYSKQGNGSTEAFF
J gene: TRBJ2-5; D gene: .; V gene: TRBV2; clone size: .; CDR3 DNA: TGTGCCAGCAGGGGGGACAACCTCCAAGAGACCCAGTACTTC; CDR3 protein: CASRGDNLQETQYF
J gene: TRBJ2-1; D gene: .; V gene: TRBV5-1; clone size: .; CDR3 DNA: TGCGCCAGCAGCTTCCTCAAGGCGGGCAATGAGCAGTTCTTC; CDR3 protein: CASSFLKAGNEQFF
J gene: TRBJ1-2; D gene: .; V gene: TRBV18; clone size: .; CDR3 DNA: TGTGCCAGCTCACCGAACTACGGAGCGTACACCTTC; CDR3 protein: CASSPNYGAYTF
J gene: TRBJ1-6; D gene: .; V gene: TRBV25-1; clone size: .; CDR3 DNA: TGTGCCAGCAGTGAATCCTACAGCGGGAGCTCACCCCTCCACTTT; CDR3 protein: CASSESYSGSSPLHF
J gene: TRBJ2-3; D gene: .; V gene: TRBV5-1; clone size: once; CDR3 DNA: TGCGCCAGCAGCCCCGAGAGGACTAGCACAGATACGCAGTATTTT; CDR3 protein: CASSPERTSTDTQYF
J gene: TRBJ2-7; D gene: TRBD1; V gene: TRBV6-1; clone size: .; CDR3 DNA: TGTGCCATCAGTTCCGGGACAGGGACCTACGAGCAGTACTTC; CDR3 protein: CAISSGTGTYEQYF
J gene: TRBJ1-1; D gene: .; V gene: TRBV9; clone size: .; CDR3 DNA: TGTGCCAGCAGCACCGGATGGGGGCCCACTGAAGCTTTCTTT; CDR3 protein: CASSTGWGPTEAFF
J gene: TRBJ1-4; D gene: TRBD1; V gene: TRBV5-1; clone size: .; CDR3 DNA: TGCGCCAGCAGCGGTTTACCGGGACAGGGCGAAAAACTGTTTTTT; CDR3 protein: CASSGLPGQGEKLFF
J gene: TRBJ1-1; D gene: .; V gene: TRBV6-1; clone size: .; CDR3 DNA: TGTGCCAGCAGTGAAGCAACCAGGGTGAACACTGAAGCTTTCTTT; CDR3 protein: CASSEATRVNTEAFF
J gene: TRBJ2-7; D gene: .; V gene: TRBV7-2; clone size: .; CDR3 DNA: TGTGCCAGCAGCTTAGCCCGTACAGGGCAGACTTCGTACGAGCAGTACTTC; CDR3 protein: CASSLARTGQTSYEQYF
J gene: TRBJ2-1; D gene: TRBD2; V gene: TRBV7-6; clone size: .; CDR3 DNA: TGTGCCAGCAGCTTGTTAGCGGGGGGGCGTAATGAGCAGTTCTTC; CDR3 protein: CASSLLAGGRNEQFF
J gene: TRBJ2-1; D gene: .; V gene: TRBV7-3; clone size: .; CDR3 DNA: TGTGCCAGCAGCTTATCGGGAGTAAATGAGCAGTTCTTC; CDR3 protein: CASSLSGVNEQFF
J gene: TRBJ2-3; D gene: TRBD1; V gene: TRBV11-2; clone size: .; CDR3 DNA: TGTGCCAGCAGCCAGGACAGGGTAGCGCAGTATTTT; CDR3 protein: CASSQDRVAQYF
J gene: TRBJ2-1; D gene: TRBD2; V gene: TRBV19; clone size: .; CDR3 DNA: TGTGCCAGTAGTAGCAGGCTAGCGGGAGGGAGAGTTGAGCAGTTCTTC; CDR3 protein: CASSSRLAGGRVEQFF
J gene: TRBJ1-6; D gene: .; V gene: TRBV4-2; clone size: .; CDR3 DNA: TGTGCCAGCAGCCACGGCGGAGGGTCTAATTCACCCCTCCACTTT; CDR3 protein: CASSHGGGSNSPLHF
J gene: TRBJ2-7; D gene: TRBD1; V gene: TRBV10-3; clone size: .; CDR3 DNA: TGTGCCACAGGAACCGGGACAGGGCGACCCTACGAGCAGTACTTC; CDR3 protein: CATGTGTGRPYEQYF
J gene: TRBJ2-7; D gene: TRBD2; V gene: TRBV6-5; clone size: .; CDR3 DNA: TGTGCCAGCAGTTATACTTTAGCGGGGGGGACCTACGAGCAGTACTTC; CDR3 protein: CASSYTLAGGTYEQYF
J gene: TRBJ1-2; D gene: .; V gene: TRBV19; clone size: once; CDR3 DNA: TGTGCCAGTAGTCTGGGGAGTCCCGGGGGACCGCCCGGTGGCTACACCTTC; CDR3 protein: CASSLGSPGGPPGGYTF
J gene: TRBJ2-7; D gene: .; V gene: TRBV6-1; clone size: .; CDR3 DNA: TGTGCCAGCAGTGAAGCGCTTCGGGGCGAGCAGTACTTC; CDR3 protein: CASSEALRGEQYF
J gene: TRBJ1-1; D gene: .; V gene: TRBV5-1; clone size: .; CDR3 DNA: TGCGCCAGCAGCTTGTCTTCGTGCCGGGCTTTCTTT; CDR3 protein: CASSLSSCRAFF
J gene: TRBJ2-7; D gene: .; V gene: TRBV10-3; clone size: .; CDR3 DNA: TGTGCCATCAGTCCTAACTCCTACGAGCAGTACTTC; CDR3 protein: CAISPNSYEQYF
J gene: TRBJ2-7; D gene: .; V gene: TRBV10-3; clone size: .; CDR3 DNA: TGTGCCATCAGTGCGGGGATTTCCTACGAGCAGTACTTC; CDR3 protein: CAISAGISYEQYF
J gene: TRBJ2-7; D gene: .; V gene: TRBV19; clone size: .; CDR3 DNA: TGTGCCAGTAGCCCTCTCGGCGGGGACGAGCAGTACTTC; CDR3 protein: CASSPLGGDEQYF
J gene: TRBJ2-7; D gene: TRBD2; V gene: TRBV7-2; clone size: .; CDR3 DNA: TGTGCCATTCCTAGCGGGTTTTCCTACGAGCAGTACTTC; CDR3 protein: CAIPSGFSYEQYF
J gene: TRBJ2-3; D gene: .; V gene: TRBV10-3; clone size: once; CDR3 DNA: TGTGCCATCAGTGAGTTAGGAGAAACAGATACGCAGTATTTT; CDR3 protein: CAISELGETDTQYF
J gene: TRBJ1-1; D gene: .; V gene: TRBV5-1; clone size: .; CDR3 DNA: TGCGCCAGCAGCTTCGGGAACACTGAAGCTTTCTTT; CDR3 protein: CASSFGNTEAFF
J gene: TRBJ2-2; D gene: .; V gene: TRBV20-1; clone size: .; CDR3 DNA: TGCAGTGCCACAGGCACCGGGGAGCTGTTTTTT; CDR3 protein: CSATGTGELFF
J gene: TRBJ2-5; D gene: TRBD1; V gene: TRBV11-2; clone size: .; CDR3 DNA: TGTGCCAGCAGCTTACAGGGGGCGATCCCCGTCCAAGAGACCCAGTACTTC; CDR3 protein: CASSLQGAIPVQETQYF
J gene: TRBJ1-2; D gene: TRBD1; V gene: TRBV29-1; clone size: few; CDR3 DNA: TGCAGCGTTGAAATGGCGGCAGGGGGCGTTTCTGGCTACACCTTC; CDR3 protein: CSVEMAAGGVSGYTF
J gene: TRBJ2-3; D gene: TRBD2; V gene: TRBV7-2; clone size: .; CDR3 DNA: TGTGCCAGCAGCTTCGGCGGGGGTCGCACAGATACGCAGTATTTT; CDR3 protein: CASSFGGGRTDTQYF
J gene: TRBJ2-3; D gene: TRBD2; V gene: TRBV28; clone size: .; CDR3 DNA: TGTGCCAGCACTCGCGGGAGGGCCCTCAACACAGATACGCAGTATTTT; CDR3 protein: CASTRGRALNTDTQYF
J gene: TRBJ1-5; D gene: .; V gene: TRBV2; clone size: few; CDR3 DNA: TGTGCCAGCAGGGATTGGACAGCAGTCAATCAGCCCCAGCATTTT; CDR3 protein: CASRDWTAVNQPQHF
J gene: TRBJ1-4; D gene: .; V gene: TRBV5-1; clone size: .; CDR3 DNA: TGCGCCAGCAGCCTCGGACTGGTAGAAGCGGAAGAAAAACTGTTTTTT; CDR3 protein: CASSLGLVEAEEKLFF
J gene: TRBJ1-2; D gene: .; V gene: TRBV13; clone size: few; CDR3 DNA: TGTGCCAGCAGCTTAAATACGGGGAACTATGGCTACACCTTC; CDR3 protein: CASSLNTGNYGYTF
J gene: TRBJ1-1; D gene: .; V gene: TRBV7-9; clone size: .; CDR3 DNA: TGTGCCAGCAGCTTAGCTCTGGCGGGGAACACTGAAGCTTTCTTT; CDR3 protein: CASSLALAGNTEAFF
J gene: TRBJ1-2; D gene: TRBD1; V gene: TRBV4-1; clone size: .; CDR3 DNA: TGCGCCAGCAGCCTTCCAGGGGGCTTACTCTATGGCTACACCTTC; CDR3 protein: CASSLPGGLLYGYTF
J gene: TRBJ2-1; D gene: .; V gene: TRBV7-3; clone size: .; CDR3 DNA: TGTGCCAGCAGCACAACCAGGGCAGCCCGTGACAATGAGCAGTTCTTC; CDR3 protein: CASSTTRAARDNEQFF
J gene: TRBJ2-7; D gene: TRBD1; V gene: TRBV6-5; clone size: .; CDR3 DNA: TGTGCCACCCTAAAGGACAGGGGGTCCTACGAGCAGTACTTC; CDR3 protein: CATLKDRGSYEQYF
J gene: TRBJ1-1; D gene: TRBD1; V gene: TRBV11-3; clone size: .; CDR3 DNA: TGTGCCAGCAGCTTCGACAGGGGCCCTGAAGTTTTCTTT; CDR3 protein: CASSFDRGPEVFF
J gene: TRBJ2-5; D gene: TRBD2; V gene: TRBV29-1; clone size: .; CDR3 DNA: TGCAGCGTTGTGCGTGCGCGGGGGGTACAAGAGACCCAGTACTTC; CDR3 protein: CSVVRARGVQETQYF
J gene: TRBJ2-3; D gene: .; V gene: TRBV6-4; clone size: few; CDR3 DNA: TGTGCCAGCAGTCCCGAGGTGATCACAGATACGCAGTATTTT; CDR3 protein: CASSPEVITDTQYF
J gene: TRBJ2-1; D gene: TRBD1; V gene: TRBV7-9; clone size: .; CDR3 DNA: TGTTCCAGCGAAACCGGGACAGTGTCCTACAATGAGCAGTTCTTC; CDR3 protein: CSSETGTVSYNEQFF
J gene: TRBJ2-2; D gene: .; V gene: TRBV9; clone size: .; CDR3 DNA: TGTGCCAGCAGCGTATTTCGGGACACCTTCACCGGGGAGCTGTTTTTT; CDR3 protein: CASSVFRDTFTGELFF
J gene: TRBJ2-7; D gene: .; V gene: TRBV19; clone size: few; CDR3 DNA: TGTGCCAGTAGCCCGAGGGCGAACGAGCAGTACTTC; CDR3 protein: CASSPRANEQYF